These 13 T cell receptor beta chains originate from one sample sequenced in a study of shared clonotypes between healthy human individuals. Using immunoSEQ multiplex PCR, the repertoire was profiled, and TCRdb retains in-frame clones only, with some absent. In the table there are about 1.1 million clones, roughly 80% of which are singletons. Sequenced material: memory CD4+ T cells from PBMCs. Noted subset: CD45RA-negative fraction. Receptor source: a man younger than 35 in good health. Some clones in this sample may be carry-over from other donors' samples.

Remarks on this clone: A read error may be the cause here, since a much bigger clone is one base away. Different DNA sequences within this sample yield the same CDR3. V usage is TRBV7-9 and J usage is TRBJ1-1, with a tentative D call TRBD1 (6 bases). Trimming stripped 3 bases from V and 1 base from J, with 6 bases between. Germline V gives CDR1 SEHNR, CDR2 FQNEAQ (reference sequence). The CDR3 is made up of 13 amino acids. The CDR3 spells CASSLTGNTEAFF. DNA of the CDR3: TGTGCCAGCAGCTTGACAGGGAACACTGAAGCTTTCTTT.

This clone was picked up one time. The chain recombines TRBV5-1 with TRBJ2-1; 15 bases fit TRBD2. V lost 4 bases and J lost 10; bases outside the gene matches: 9. The CDR3 spans 16 residues. The V gene's germline CDR1 is SGHRS and CDR2 YFSETQ. The CDR3 sequence is CASSPGLAGGRDEQFF. The CDR3 DNA is TGCGCCAGCAGCCCGGGACTAGCGGGAGGACGGGACGAGCAGTTCTTC.

A word on this clone: This may come from a read error, since a much larger clone is one base off. Within the sample, other DNA sequences also encode this same CDR3. The chain couples TRBV2 to TRBJ1-5; 7 bases agree with TRBD1. V gave up 6 bases and J gave up 1 base; unmatched junction bases: 0. This CDR3 region has 13 residues. Germline CDR1 and CDR2: SNHLY and FYNNEI. The CDR3 bases are TGTGCCAGCAGGGGACAGAGCAATCAGCCCCAGCATTTT. It specifies CASRGQSNQPQHF.

This clone was recorded a few times. The chain joins TRBV30 to TRBJ1-5; no clear D. The CDR3 has 14 amino acids. In germline, CDR1 is GTSNPN, CDR2 SVGIG (reference sequence). Trimming removed 5 bases from V and 0 bases from J, with 11 bases in between. This CDR3 reads CAWGGVNSNQPQHF. CDR3 DNA: TGTGCCTGGGGTGGAGTAAATAGCAATCAGCCCCAGCATTTT.

The gene calls are TRBV6-5 and TRBJ2-7; a possible D gene is TRBD2 (5 bases). The CDR3 is 12 amino acids. The germline V gene encodes CDR1 MNHEY and CDR2 SVGAGI. V lost 5 bases and J lost 6, with 11 bases in between. This CDR3 is CASSRLAGEQYF. The CDR3, as DNA: TGTGCCAGCAGTCGGCTAGCCGGCGAGCAGTACTTC.

The rearrangement links TRBV5-4 to TRBJ2-5; 7 nucleotides match TRBD1. The ends lost 3 bases at V and 2 bases at J; junction bases unmatched: 1. CDR1 and CDR2 from the germline V gene are SGHNT and YYREEE (reference sequence). CDR3 size: 13 residues. The CDR3 sequence: CASSSGQQETQYF. The CDR3 nucleotides are TGTGCCAGCAGCTCGGGACAGCAAGAGACCCAGTACTTC.

V is TRBV27 and J is TRBJ1-5; 7 positions agree with TRBD1. Unmatched junction bases numbered 10, after V lost 7 bases and J lost 4 bases. The CDR3 is made up of 15 amino acids. Germline CDR1 and CDR2: MNHEY and SMNVEV (reference sequence). The CDR3 protein is CASKKTGSRNQPQHF. CDR3 nucleotides: TGTGCCAGCAAGAAGACAGGGTCGAGAAATCAGCCCCAGCATTTT.

This chain uses TRBV27 with TRBJ2-1; TRBD2 aligns across 14 bases. V lost 0 bases, J lost 5 bases, and 9 bases stayed unmatched. The germline gives CDR1 MNHEY, CDR2 SMNVEV (reference sequence). CDR3 length: 19 amino acids. The CDR3 nucleotides are TGTGCCAGCAGTTTATCCGGACTAGCGGGAGGTGGAAGGGACAATGAGCAGTTCTTC. It codes for CASSLSGLAGGGRDNEQFF.

The chain has TRBV29-1 and TRBJ2-2; 9 bases agree with TRBD1. The CDR3 runs to 16 residues. Germline CDR1 and CDR2: SQVTM and ANQGSEA. The V segment lost 1 base and the J segment 8 bases; nucleotides outside the gene matches: 11. Here the CDR3 reads CSVEVGSDRGRGELFF. CDR3 nucleotide sequence: TGCAGCGTTGAAGTTGGCTCGGACAGGGGCAGAGGGGAGCTGTTTTTT.

This clone was counted between two and nine times. The chain carries TRBV28 and TRBJ2-7; 9 positions agree with TRBD1. Germline V gives CDR1 MDHEN, CDR2 SYDVKM. The CDR3 is made up of 15 amino acids. Trimming at V came to 6 bases and at J to 0 bases, leaving 6 bases not matched to a gene. The CDR3 DNA is TGTGCCAGCAGGCTACAGGGGGCCTTCTCCTACGAGCAGTACTTC. Translated: CASRLQGAFSYEQYF.

The chain recombines TRBV6-1 with TRBJ1-1; no firm D call. Germline-derived CDR1 and CDR2 are MNHNS and SASEGT. The CDR3 totals 13 residues. V was pared by 4 bases and J by 2 bases, with 8 bases between. This CDR3 reads CASSGTFNTEAFF. Here the CDR3 DNA reads TGTGCCAGCAGTGGGACGTTTAACACTGAAGCTTTCTTT.

A word on this clone: This sample also contains other DNA sequences that code for the same CDR3. The rearrangement links TRBV7-2 to TRBJ2-2; D gene unclear. The CDR3 extends over 13 amino acids. The V end was cut by 2 bases, the J end by 4 bases, with 5 bases between. CDR1 is SGHTA, CDR2 FQGNSA, per germline. The CDR3 sequence is CASSLLGTGELFF. The CDR3 bases are TGTGCCAGCAGCTTACTGGGCACCGGGGAGCTGTTTTTT.

The chain links TRBV2 to TRBJ2-3; TRBD2 agrees at 7 bases. Germline assignment: CDR1 SNHLY and CDR2 FYNNEI. V lost 7 bases and J lost 2; bases outside the gene matches: 9. CDR3 length: 15 residues. The CDR3 spells CASTEEGLNTDTQYF. DNA of the CDR3: TGTGCCAGCACCGAAGAGGGACTAAACACAGATACGCAGTATTTT.